These T cell receptor beta chains were read from a single sample in a study of cytomegalovirus exposure and HLA in healthy donors. The assay was immunoSEQ multiplex PCR, and TCRdb's table has in-frame clones only and misses some. The table has 85,000 to 95,000 clones, 74% seen once. The sequencing input was PBMCs. These receptors were collected from a man under 40 in good health and CMV-seropositive. Both conserved end residues are part of each CDR3. D genes are given only for firm matches. Clone sizes are given selectively: once, few, many, or a class where the clone is expanded.

. TRBJ1-1 TRBV30 . TGTGCCTGGAGTCCTGGACACATGAACACTGAAGCTTTCTTT CAWSPGHMNTEAFF
. TRBJ2-3 TRBV30 . TGTGCCTGGAGTGTAAAGGGAGGTGGAAATACGCAGTATTTT CAWSVKGGGNTQYF
TRBD1 TRBJ1-1 TRBV15 . TGTGCCACCAGCAGAGATAGGGACAGGAATGAAGCTTTCTTT CATSRDRDRNEAFF
TRBD1 TRBJ2-7 TRBV6-5 . TGTGCCAGCAGCCTGGGACAGAACTACGAGCAGTACTTC CASSLGQNYEQYF
. TRBJ1-5 TRBV25-1 . TGTGCCAGCAGTCCGGGATTCAATCAGCCCCAGCATTTT CASSPGFNQPQHF
. TRBJ2-2 TRBV7-2 . TGTGCCAGCAGCTATGACAGGCCCCGAGGCACCGGGGAGCTGTTTTTT CASSYDRPRGTGELFF
TRBD2 TRBJ2-3 TRBV4-2 once TGTGCCAGCAGCCGACTAGCGGGAGCGACAGATACGCAGTATTTT CASSRLAGATDTQYF
TRBD2 TRBJ2-3 TRBV5-1 . TGCGCCAGCAGCCCTCCACTAGCGTCCGCTGCTAGCACAGATACGCAGTATTTT CASSPPLASAASTDTQYF
. TRBJ1-2 TRBV2 once TGTGCCAGCAGTGACTCCTCCGCGGCAGGGCTAGACTATGGCTACACCTTC CASSDSSAAGLDYGYTF
TRBD1 TRBJ2-7 TRBV6-5 . TGTGCCAGCAGTAGAACAGGGGTCCTCTCCTACGAGCAGTACTTC CASSRTGVLSYEQYF
TRBD2 TRBJ2-7 TRBV25-1 . TGTGCCAGCAGTGATTCCTCCGGGACTAGCCTAGCCTACGAGCAGTACTTC CASSDSSGTSLAYEQYF
TRBD1 TRBJ1-1 TRBV27 . TGTGCCAGCAGTTTAGACAGGGGGGGCACTGAAGCTTTCTTT CASSLDRGGTEAFF
. TRBJ1-3 TRBV11-1 few TGTGCCAGCAGCTTATCACTCGGAAACACCATATATTTT CASSLSLGNTIYF
TRBD2 TRBJ2-3 TRBV7-3 . TGTGCCAGCAGCTTTCATGAGCGGGGATCGGCAGATACGCAGTATTTT CASSFHERGSADTQYF
TRBD2 TRBJ2-1 TRBV5-1 . TGCGCCAGCAGCTTGCAGGGACTAGCGGGAGCGAGGGACAATGAGCAGTTCTTC CASSLQGLAGARDNEQFF
. TRBJ1-3 TRBV7-2 . TGTGCCAGCAGCTTAACTGAACAGGGAAACACCATATATTTT CASSLTEQGNTIYF
TRBD2 TRBJ2-5 TRBV2 . TGTGCCAGTCACAAAGGAGGACTAGCGGTCCAAGAGACCCAGTACTTC CASHKGGLAVQETQYF
. TRBJ1-3 TRBV4-3 . TGCGCCAGCAGCCAAGATTGGGAGGCCATCTCTGGAAACACCATATATTTT CASSQDWEAISGNTIYF
TRBD1 TRBJ1-2 TRBV6-5 . TGTGCCAGCAGTTCCGGGACAGGCCGCTGTGGCTACACCTTC CASSSGTGRCGYTF
TRBD2 TRBJ2-1 TRBV7-2 . TGTGCCAGCAGCCCCCGGGGGGGGCTCAATGAGCAGTTCTTC CASSPRGGLNEQFF
. TRBJ1-2 TRBV30 few TGTGCCTGGACCCCAGGGGTCTCTGGCTACACCTTC CAWTPGVSGYTF
TRBD2 TRBJ2-5 TRBV29-1 . TGCAGCGTCGTAGCGGGCCAAGAGACCCAGTACTTC CSVVAGQETQYF
TRBD1 TRBJ2-1 TRBV13 . TGTGCCAGCAGCTTAGCCGGTACAGGGGTCATTATCGATGAGCAGTTCTTC CASSLAGTGVIIDEQFF
. TRBJ1-5 TRBV7-9 . TGTGCCAGCAGCCTCCAAGGGGGAGGGAGCAATCAGCCCCAGCATTTT CASSLQGGGSNQPQHF
. TRBJ1-2 TRBV28 once TGTGCCAGCAGTTTATCTGACTATGGCTACACCTTC CASSLSDYGYTF
. TRBJ1-5 TRBV4-1 . TGCGCCAGCAGCCAAGGAGAAAGTGGCAGGGTGGGCAATCAGCCCCAGCATTTT CASSQGESGRVGNQPQHF
. TRBJ1-1 TRBV5-5 . TGTGCCAGCAGCGTCCACCCGGGGAACACTGAAGCTTTCTTT CASSVHPGNTEAFF
. TRBJ2-7 TRBV6-5 . TGTGCCAGCAGCCCACCGAGACAGAGCTCCTACGAGCAGTACTTC CASSPPRQSSYEQYF
. TRBJ1-5 TRBV7-8 . TGTGCCAGCAGCCAGTCCCAGGGATATAGCAATCAGCCCCAGCATTTT CASSQSQGYSNQPQHF
TRBD1 TRBJ2-5 TRBV7-9 . TGTGCCAGCAGCCAGGGACAGGGGATGGAGACCCAGTACTTC CASSQGQGMETQYF
TRBD1 TRBJ1-1 TRBV5-4 few TGTGCCAGCAGCCTTCTTGGGACAGAGGGCACTGAAGCTTTCTTT CASSLLGTEGTEAFF
. TRBJ2-1 TRBV21-1 . TGTGCCAGCAGCAGTCGACTAGCGGGAGGTAAGTACAATGAGCAGTTCTTC CASSSRLAGGKYNEQFF
TRBD1 TRBJ2-2 TRBV5-1 . TGCGCCAGCAGCTTGGCCCAGGGGGACGGGGAGCTGTTTTTT CASSLAQGDGELFF
. TRBJ2-7 TRBV7-2 . TGTGCCAGCAGCCCCGGACTGTACGAGCAGTACTTC CASSPGLYEQYF
. TRBJ1-1 TRBV11-2 . TGTGCCAGCAGCTCCACAGTTGAAGCTTTCTTT CASSSTVEAFF
. TRBJ2-7 TRBV7-8 . TGTGCCAGCAGCTTAGGACAACAAGAGGAGCAGTACTTC CASSLGQQEEQYF
TRBD1 TRBJ1-2 TRBV6-5 . TGTGCCAGCAGATGGAGGACAGGGGACTATGGCTACACCTTC CASRWRTGDYGYTF
TRBD1 TRBJ1-1 TRBV2 . TGTGCCAGCAGCCGTATGGGGGACAGGGGCGAAGCTTTCTTT CASSRMGDRGEAFF
TRBD1 TRBJ2-4 TRBV5-6 . TGTGCCAGCAGCCCAGGGACAGCCCGTTTGGCCAAAAACATTCAGTACTTC CASSPGTARLAKNIQYF
TRBD2 TRBJ2-2 TRBV15 . TGTGCCACCAGCAGAGAGGGACTAGCGGGAAGGGCCGGGGAGCTGTTTTTT CATSREGLAGRAGELFF
TRBD1 TRBJ2-2 TRBV28 . TGTGCCAGCAGTTTAGGAGCCAGGGGGTTCCCCGGGGAGCTGTTTTTT CASSLGARGFPGELFF
. TRBJ2-7 TRBV25-1 . TGTGCCAGCACTTACACGGGACTCAACAGATACGAGCAGTACTTC CASTYTGLNRYEQYF
TRBD1 TRBJ1-5 TRBV19 few TGTGCCAGTAGTATGTGGACAGGGGGCGCGAGGCCCCAGCATTTT CASSMWTGGARPQHF
. TRBJ1-1 TRBV19 . TGTGCCAGTAGAGACCCCGGGACAACCGCTGAAGCTTTCTTT CASRDPGTTAEAFF
. TRBJ1-4 TRBV5-4 . TGTGCCAGCCATGGACAGAATAATGAAAAACTGTTTTTT CASHGQNNEKLFF
TRBD1 TRBJ2-7 TRBV18 . TGTGCCAGCTCACGAGTATCCAGACAGGGAAGCGAGCAGTACTTC CASSRVSRQGSEQYF
TRBD1 TRBJ2-7 TRBV18 . TGTGCCAGCTCACCGGACAGGACTTTAAACGAGCAGTACTTC CASSPDRTLNEQYF
. TRBJ1-1 TRBV5-6 . TGTGCCAGCAGTTACAGCCTCGAGAACACTGAAGCTTTCTTT CASSYSLENTEAFF
. TRBJ1-5 TRBV6-4 . TGTGCCAGCAGTGAGTACAGGGAGGGGCCCCAGCATTTT CASSEYREGPQHF
. TRBJ2-7 TRBV5-1 . TGCGCCAGCAGCCAGTACAGGGGGGGGGACGAGCAGTACTTC CASSQYRGGDEQYF
. TRBJ2-2 TRBV2 . TGTGCCAGCAGGGGGCCCGTTCCTACCGGGGAGCTGTTTTTT CASRGPVPTGELFF
TRBD1 TRBJ2-7 TRBV28 . TGTGCCAGCTGCGACAGGGTCAGGGAGCAGTACTTC CASCDRVREQYF
TRBD1 TRBJ2-7 TRBV27 . TGTGCCAGCAGCTTTGGACAGGCGAACTCCTACGAGCAGTACTTC CASSFGQANSYEQYF
. TRBJ2-7 TRBV6-6 . TGTGCCAGCAGTTACGCCCAGCTGCGGAACGAGCAGTACTTC CASSYAQLRNEQYF
. TRBJ1-1 TRBV6-1 . TGTGCCAGCAGTGGAGGCAGGGGTGACACTGAAGCTTTCTTT CASSGGRGDTEAFF
. TRBJ2-1 TRBV4-2 . TGTGCCAGCAGCCAAGACTCGCGGGTGTACTCCTACAATGAGCAGTTCTTC CASSQDSRVYSYNEQFF
. TRBJ1-6 TRBV5-1 once TGCGCCAGCAGCGAGGGTCATAGCTCCTATAATTCACCCCTCCACTTT CASSEGHSSYNSPLHF
. TRBJ2-5 TRBV6-6 few TGTGCCAGCAGTTACCCGTACCGGGGGTCGGAGACCCAGTACTTC CASSYPYRGSETQYF
. TRBJ1-6 TRBV10-3 . TGTGCCATCAGTGAGCTAACAGGGACGGATTCACCCCTCCACTTT CAISELTGTDSPLHF
. TRBJ2-5 TRBV7-2 . TGTGCCAGCAGCTTCGAGACTAGAGCAGAGACCCAGTACTTC CASSFETRAETQYF